Following are 9 T cell receptor beta chains from one sample sequenced in a study of Graves' ophthalmopathy and Graves' hyperthyroidism. TCR beta CDR3 amplification used RNA transcripts. Amplification began with first-round RT-PCR using HTBI primers, then second-round multiplex PCR was performed. In TCRdb, the multiplex PCR reads were re-called with MiXCR into one record per CDR3 protein. The sample has hundreds of thousands of distinct CDR3 sequences, under 25% seen once. What was sequenced was peripheral blood. Source of these receptors: a woman between 18 and 30 years old with stable Graves' hyperthyroidism.

The chain recombines TRBV7-2 with TRBJ2-5; TRBD2 matches at 14 bases. The germline V gene has CDR1 SGHTA and CDR2 FQGNSA. V was clipped by 5 bases and J by 7 bases; unmatched bases: 9. This CDR3 has 16 residues. The CDR3 nucleotides read TGTGCCAGCAGCCCACCGGGACTAGCGGGAGATGGGACCCAGTACTTC. Its protein product is CASSPPGLAGDGTQYF.

The CDR3 sequence is CASSQVQGWNQPQHF. CDR3 sequence (DNA): TGCGCCAGCAGCCAGGTTCAGGGGTGGAATCAGCCCCAGCATTTT. The chain couples TRBV4-1 to TRBJ1-5, with D perhaps TRBD1 (6 bases). V was shortened by 3 bases and J by 4 bases, with 13 bases between the two germline ends. The CDR3 has 15 amino acids. Germline-derived CDR1 and CDR2 are MGHRA and YSYEKL.

This clonotype has at least ten counts. V is TRBV12-3 or TRBV12-4 and J is TRBJ1-2, with D unresolved. The CDR3 runs to 12 residues. The V end lost 7 bases, the J end lost 4 bases, and 10 bases lay between the germline ends. DNA of the CDR3: TGTGCCAGCACCCTTGGGTCCTATGGCTACACCTTC. Residues: CASTLGSYGYTF.

This clonotype was seen many times. J is TRBJ2-5 and V is TRBV19, with D possibly called TRBD1 or TRBD2 (5 bases each). Germline CDR1 reads LNHDA; CDR2 reads SQIVND (reference sequence). The CDR3 is 14 amino acids. Trimming took off 4 bases at V and 5 bases at J, with 14 bases between the two ends. The CDR3 nucleotides are TGTGCCAGTAGTAAACTGCAGGGACCGGAGACCCAGTACTTC. Protein sequence: CASSKLQGPETQYF.

This clonotype appeared many times. This chain uses TRBV5-1 with TRBJ1-1, with a tentative D call TRBD1 (5 bases). V lost 2 bases and J lost 1, with 12 bases in between. CDR3 size: 15 residues. Germline loops: CDR1 SGHRS, CDR2 YFSETQ. Written as DNA, the CDR3 is TGCGCCAGCAGCTTCCGCCCGGGGGAGAACACTGAAGCTTTCTTT. Translating gives CASSFRPGENTEAFF.

The chain links TRBV28 to TRBJ1-3; weak D call: TRBD1 (5 bases). The CDR3 has 12 residues. The V and J ends lost 7 bases and 9 bases respectively, with 13 bases between them. From germline, CDR1 is MDHEN and CDR2 SYDVKM. CDR3 loop: CASTRLGGTIYF. The CDR3 DNA sequence: TGTGCCAGCACGCGATTGGGGGGCACCATATATTTT. Supplemented by reference TRBV28 and TRBJ1-3, the full variable domain reads DVKVTQSSRYLVKRTGEKVFLECVQDMDHENMFWYRQDPGLGLRLIYFSYDVKMKEKGDIPEGYSVSREKKERFSLILESASTNQTSMYLCASTRLGGTIYFGEGSWLTVV.

This clonotype was recorded at least ten times. The chain links TRBV7-3 to TRBJ1-1; TRBD1 is a possible D gene (6 bases). The CDR3 extends over 15 amino acids. Germline V gene sequence: CDR1 SGHTA, CDR2 FQGTGA. The ends were cut back, 4 bases at V and 1 base at J, with 13 bases in the middle. This chain's CDR3 is CASSSHGRGNTEAFF. The CDR3 DNA sequence: TGTGCCAGCAGCTCACATGGCAGGGGGAACACTGAAGCTTTCTTT.

This clonotype was counted many times. The chain combines TRBV7-3 with TRBJ1-2; D may be TRBD1 (5 bases). The CDR3 totals 12 residues. Trimming pared 5 bases from V and 5 bases from J, leaving 9 bases between. The V gene's germline CDR1 is SGHTA and CDR2 FQGTGA. The CDR3 DNA follows: TGTGCCAGCAGCGGGACCGAATATGGCTACACCTTC. Its protein is CASSGTEYGYTF.

V usage is TRBV11-2 and J usage is TRBJ1-1; D call uncertain. Trimming cost V 10 bases and J 5 bases, with 11 bases left between them. CDR3 size: 11 residues. Germline-derived CDR1 and CDR2 are SGHAT and FQNNGV. CDR3 loop: CATALRTEAFF. The CDR3 DNA follows: TGTGCCACCGCCTTGAGAACTGAAGCTTTCTTT.